This T cell receptor beta chain was recovered during a study of blood T cell repertoires in COVID-19. Study summary: The study drew acute and convalescent COVID-19 samples from the United States, Italy and Spain.

The repertoire was sequenced with immunoSEQ multiplex PCR; TCRdb's copy has only in-frame clones and lacks some. The data contain roughly 120,000 clones, less than 75% of them singletons. This clone was seen more than once but under ten times. The CDR3 is made up of 14 amino acids. Trimming stripped 3 bases from V and 4 bases from J, with 9 bases between. Germline CDR1 MDHEN, CDR2 SYDVKM. The chain combines TRBV28 with TRBJ1-4; no firm D call. Material: peripheral blood. The source is a human donor with acute or convalescent COVID-19. The donor label of this sample is uncertain. DNA of the CDR3: TGTGCCAGCAGTTTCGCGGGAGTTAATGAAAAACTGTTTTTT. Its translation is CASSFAGVNEKLFF.